This T cell receptor (beta chain) was recorded in a study of cytomegalovirus exposure and HLA in healthy donors. For the study at large: Falling in the Caucasian-associated ancestry cluster were approximately 86% of 350 to 400 genotyped donors.

As to this clone: As yet, its antigen is unknown.

Primers included in the PCR were 60 Vbeta and 13 Jbeta primers. The data were produced by immunoSEQ multiplex PCR, yet TCRdb's version contains in-frame clones alone and is incomplete. Seen here are under 150,000 clones, 82% observed once, and the top ten hold around 10%. Study findings and constraints: In a later analysis, CMV-associated beta chains were mostly HLA-associated, it appeared. CMV serostatus was the only immune exposure information that was available. A few of the chains that were CMV-associated were confirmed in vitro to be specific for CMV antigens.

This CDR3 is 12 amino acids long. V dropped 3 bases and J dropped 7; count of bases not matched to a gene: 3. CDR1 and CDR2 from the germline V gene are SEHNR and FQNEAQ (reference sequence). Sequencing used PBMCs. This clonotype was obtained from a male donor in good health and CMV-seropositive. The chain carries TRBV7-9 and TRBJ2-7, with 7 positions matching TRBD2. CDR3 region: CASSFTSAEQYF. The CDR3, as DNA: TGTGCCAGCAGCTTCACTAGCGCAGAGCAGTACTTC.